One and the same sample provided the 4 T cell receptor beta chains below, sequenced in a study of shared clonotypes between healthy human individuals. Profiled with immunoSEQ multiplex PCR; TCRdb holds only in-frame clones, not every one. This sample has around 1.4 million clones, with approximately 98.5% found just once. Sequencing was done on a sample of naive CD4+ T cells sorted from blood. Subset given: CD45RA+ positively selected. These receptors all stem from a young man in good health.

This chain joins TRBV10-3 and TRBJ1-2; 7 bases are shared with TRBD1. The J segment lost 7 bases and the V segment lost 10 bases, leaving 15 bases of the junction unmatched. This CDR3 comprises 14 residues. From germline, CDR1 is ENHRY and CDR2 SYGVKD. The CDR3 is CATNTQDRDSGYTF. CDR3 bases: TGTGCCACCAATACTCAAGACAGGGACTCTGGCTACACCTTC.

The CDR3 DNA reads as TGTGCCAGCAGCCCGGTGGAACAAGAGACCCAGTACTTC. Its translation is CASSPVEQETQYF. This chain links TRBV5-4 with TRBJ2-5; D is ambiguous. CDR3 length: 13 amino acids. Germline V gives CDR1 SGHNT, CDR2 YYREEE (reference sequence). Deletions cut 4 bases from V and 2 bases from J, with 9 bases between.

This chain links TRBV5-1 with TRBJ2-5; D is possibly TRBD1 or TRBD2 (5 bases each). V dropped 1 base and J dropped 5 bases, with 15 bases sitting between them. The germline V gene encodes CDR1 SGHRS and CDR2 YFSETQ. This CDR3 spans 15 amino acids. CDR3 protein: CASSLLGPPKETQYF. The CDR3 DNA reads TGCGCCAGCAGCTTGTTGGGACCGCCGAAGGAGACCCAGTACTTC.

V gene TRBV5-5 combines with J gene TRBJ2-1; tentatively, D is TRBD2 (5 bases). The germline V and J ends were trimmed by 0 bases and 10 bases, with 17 bases remaining between them. Looked up from germline, CDR1 is SGHKS and CDR2 is YYEKEE (reference sequence). This CDR3 contains 15 residues. CDR3 DNA: TGTGCCAGCAGCTTGGGGTCCAGCGAACTAGGGGAGCAGTTCTTC. Its protein product is CASSLGSSELGEQFF.